This T cell receptor (beta chain) was identified during a study of shared clonotypes between healthy human individuals. Study-wide background: CD8 memory received one plate per donor, CD8 naive two, CD4 memory three and CD4 naive three. Points from the study as a whole: Larger estimated richness was generally seen in naive subsets than in memory subsets.

There were no recent acute infections or vaccinations among the donors, who were healthy HIV-negative adults. Sorted-subset replicate PCR reactions were performed with approximately 0.2 ug DNA, corresponding to 30,000 to 35,000 T cell genomes. Generated by immunoSEQ multiplex PCR, the TCRdb table keeps only in-frame clones and is missing some. The table lists around 2.1 million clones, roughly 95% of them singletons. To note about this clone: The antigen is unknown.

From germline, CDR1 is LGHNA and CDR2 YSLEER. Trimming removed 4 bases from V and 0 bases from J, with 13 bases in between. CDR3 length: 15 amino acids. The receptor's source is a man between 18 and 29 years old in good health. The sample consisted of naive CD4+ T cells sorted from blood. The subset denotes: CD45RA+ positively selected. The rearrangement uses TRBV4-3 and TRBJ2-7; D gene uncertain. The CDR3 loop is CASSPEAPGSYEQYF. CDR3 DNA: TGCGCCAGCAGCCCAGAGGCTCCAGGCTCCTACGAGCAGTACTTC.